This T cell receptor (beta chain) emerged from a study of blood T cells in healthy people across ages (dated by TCRdb to about 2015). Study-level background: Template switching captured roughly one uniquely barcoded TCR beta cDNA molecule per two T cells in model experiments. Age-related changes in TCR beta repertoire diversity were measured in the study by deep sequencing normalized with unique cDNA molecular identifiers. The donors were split into four age groups: young (average 16 years), middle-aged (39), aged (roughly 65) and long-lived (roughly 88). To avoid experimental bias, donors of different ages were randomly spread across the sequencing lanes. The study analyzed two additional independent replicas of 1 million unique cDNA reads from the same blood draw for two donors, one aged 18 to 30 and one aged 80 or older. On the study overall, not on this receptor specifically: Observed TCR beta diversity correlated strongly with the percentage of naive T cells measured by flow cytometry. Estimates of total diversity based on one million sequenced T cells were regarded as lower bounds and as underestimates. Compared with the aged group, more naive CD4+ T cells, fewer expanded clones and increased TCR diversity were shown by the long-lived group, suggesting age selection. Observed TCR beta diversity per million T cells fell roughly linearly with age, and a significant reduction was already apparent by age approximately 41. Bulk unsorted PBMC profiling prevented conclusive comparison of naive and antigen-experienced compartments. Donor CMV infection status was unknown, potentially confounding age-related changes in expanded clonotypes.

V loses 6 bases, J loses 3 bases, and the germline ends lie 17 bases apart. CDR1 is given as MDHEN and CDR2 as SYDVKM, both from the germline V gene. The CDR3 runs 15 residues from the cysteine to the phenylalanine. Only the CDR3 DNA is retained, 45 bases long and in frame from the first base. This clonotype appeared a few times. Its antigen remains unidentified. No much larger clonotype is one base removed from it; base qualities were not supplied. The donors were a few dozen Caucasian individuals from Russia, aged roughly 6 to 100 years, who were systemically healthy. Each donor gave approximately 9.3 milliliters of peripheral blood, collected into EDTA-treated Vacutainer tubes. Ficoll-Paque density-gradient centrifugation was used to isolate PBMCs, with at least 6 million obtained per sample. Trizol reagent was used to extract total RNA from PBMCs, with at least 6 micrograms per sample. For every donor, flow cytometry on a PBMC aliquot measured the percentage of naive CD45RAhigh/CD27high T cells.

Library creation used 5' RACE. The sequencer listed for this sample is Illumina HiSeq 2500. The second PCR ran for about 7 to 11 cycles and used a J-beta primer mix along with a sample-barcoded 5' primer. A unique molecular identifier was introduced onto each TCR beta cDNA molecule by a template-switch 5' adaptor carrying 12 random nucleotides. Each sample yielded at least 2.5 million CDR3-containing paired-end reads. First-strand cDNA was synthesized from all RNA with the Mint cDNA synthesis kit, primed by a TRBC-specific oligonucleotide. Following uracil-DNA glycosylase treatment, all cDNA underwent a first 18-cycle PCR with the universal primers M1SS and BC2_uni_R. In the original analysis: Normalization of each sample was performed by random selection of 1 million high-quality reads, each carrying a distinct molecular identifier. Reads sharing molecular identifiers were discarded rather than binned into consensus sequences. MiTCR, with a Q25 quality threshold and the strictest error-elimination algorithm, was used for CDR3 identification, clonotype clustering and error correction. A nonparametric unseen species model using Euler transformation provided a lower-bound estimate of total TCR beta diversity. TCRdb reprocessing: public reads trimmed at Q25 with fastp, clones called with MiXCR, in-frame beta chains kept. Identical CDR3 proteins give one entry, which carries the most common genes and DNA. The V and J calls reflect TCRdb's pipeline rather than the authors' work. The sample contains approximately 1.5 million distinct CDR3 sequences, about 35% of them found a single time. The ten largest clones capture roughly 10% of the sample.

The sample was blood. The chain is made from TRBV28 and TRBJ1-2, with the D gene too uncertain to name. This receptor was obtained from a woman aged 25 to 39 in good health. CDR3 reads: CASSPPVGAYYGYTF. DNA sequence: TGTGCCAGCAGCCCACCTGTGGGAGCATACTATGGCTACACCTTC.